This note documents a single T cell receptor (beta chain) sequence. It has no known antigen specificity. No clone much larger than this one lies a single base away; base qualities are absent. This sample was taken from a study of STAT5B mutations in CD4+ large granular lymphocyte leukemia (dated 2022 in TCRdb). About the full investigation: Among healthy controls, the CDR3 'QG' motif was associated with a particular HLA allele. The purity of purified fractions was confirmed by flow cytometry on FACSCanto II or FACSVerse to exceed 95% among lymphocytes. The study compared the TCRbeta repertoires of patients with CD4+ T-cell large granular lymphocyte leukemia against the TCRbeta repertoires of healthy blood donors.

Buffy coats from 37 blood donors, supplied by the Finnish Red Cross blood service, were used as healthy controls. All TCR-sequenced material derived from peripheral blood: patient blood samples and healthy donor buffy coats. Ficoll-Hypaque gradient centrifugation was used to isolate peripheral blood mononuclear cells. For the healthy controls, CD4+ cells were obtained from buffy coats by magnetic purification. Genomic DNA was extracted with the Gentra Puregene Cell and Tissue kit and quantified on a Qubit 2.0 fluorometer. Study-wide findings and limitations: Greater clonality appeared to be present in CD4-sorted patient repertoires than in healthy CD4+ repertoires, and the difference was retained after the putative leukemic clones were removed. The data were not HLA-matched, and the higher clonality in CD4+ T-LGLL than in CD8+ T-LGLL could be due to the relatively small sample size. TRBV06-family usage was enriched among the top patient clones (8/27) compared with healthy controls (2/35). Main leukemic clonotypes were private to each patient, although about a quarter of the main leukemic clonotypes were found at low frequency in the non-leukemic repertoires of other patients.

From the cysteine through the phenylalanine, the CDR3 covers 14 amino acids. The entry retains the CDR3 DNA only, 42 bases that are in frame from base 1. V is reduced by 4 bases and J by 1 base, leaving a spacing of 10 bases between them. In the germline V gene, CDR1 corresponds to SGHNT and CDR2 to YENEEA. TCRbeta rearrangements were sequenced from genomic DNA using the immunoSEQ assay at survey resolution. In the original analysis: In the TCR sequencing data, the lowest productive clonotype frequency that could be detected was 2.59 x 10-5. Only productive TCRbeta rearrangements, meaning sequences that were complete and in-frame, were kept for the analyses. The clonality of each sample was calculated as Simpson clonality in the immunoSEQ Analyzer version 3.0. Based on frequency, clones were grouped as very rare, small, medium, large (1-20%) or hyperexpanded (>20%). Generation probabilities were estimated with OLGA 1.2.3, V-gene circos plots were generated with VDJtools, specificities were searched for in VDJdb, and CDR3 motifs were identified with GLIPH. The source is immuneACCESS, and TCRdb retained only in-frame sequences with V and J called. Part of the clones is not carried over; for the studies checked, unresolved V genes explain less than half of this, and the remainder is unexplained. Clone size and V and J calls were adopted from that table, with D and trimming inferred from the DNA. The table for this sample lists under 35,000 clones; around 76% of them were counted only once. The ten largest clones add up to around 2.1% of the sample.

The source of this sequence is a human donor in good health. Recombination joined TRBV11-3 with TRBJ1-1; the D gene is perhaps TRBD1, from 5 matching bases. The sequenced sample was CD4+ T cells from blood buffy coats. The nucleotide sequence reads as follows: TGTGCCAGCAGCTCGGGGACGGCGAACACTGAAGCTTTCTTT. Translated, it gives CASSSGTANTEAFF.